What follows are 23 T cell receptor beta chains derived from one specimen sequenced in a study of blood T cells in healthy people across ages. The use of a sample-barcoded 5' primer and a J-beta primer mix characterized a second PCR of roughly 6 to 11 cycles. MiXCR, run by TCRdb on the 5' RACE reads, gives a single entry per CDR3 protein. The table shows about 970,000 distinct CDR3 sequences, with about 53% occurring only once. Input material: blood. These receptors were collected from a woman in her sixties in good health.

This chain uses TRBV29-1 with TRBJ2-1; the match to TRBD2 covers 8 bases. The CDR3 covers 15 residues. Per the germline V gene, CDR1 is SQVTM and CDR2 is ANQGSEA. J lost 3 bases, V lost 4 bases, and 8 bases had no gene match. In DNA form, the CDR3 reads TGCAGCGTTGTTCCGCGGGAGGAGTTCTACAATGAGCAGTTCTTC. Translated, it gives CSVVPREEFYNEQFF.

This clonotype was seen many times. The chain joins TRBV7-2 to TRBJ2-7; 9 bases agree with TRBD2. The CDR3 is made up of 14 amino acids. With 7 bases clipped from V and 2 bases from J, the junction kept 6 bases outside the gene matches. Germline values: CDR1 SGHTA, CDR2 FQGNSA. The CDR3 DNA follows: TGTGCCAGCAAAAGGCGGGAGGGAGCCTACGAGCAGTACTTC. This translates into CASKRREGAYEQYF.

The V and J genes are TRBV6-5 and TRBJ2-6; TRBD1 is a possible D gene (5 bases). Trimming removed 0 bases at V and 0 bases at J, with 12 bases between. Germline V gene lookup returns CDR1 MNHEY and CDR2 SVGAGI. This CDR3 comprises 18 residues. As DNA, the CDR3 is TGTGCCAGCAGTTACTCACCGGACATCTACTCTGGGGCCAACGTCCTGACTTTC. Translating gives CASSYSPDIYSGANVLTF.

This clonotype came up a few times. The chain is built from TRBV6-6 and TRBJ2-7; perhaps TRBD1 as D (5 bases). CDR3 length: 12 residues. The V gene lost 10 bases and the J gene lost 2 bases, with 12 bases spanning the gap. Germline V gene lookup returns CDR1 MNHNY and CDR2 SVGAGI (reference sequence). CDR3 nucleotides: TGTGCCACCCGGACAATAGCCTACGAGCAGTACTTC. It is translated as CATRTIAYEQYF.

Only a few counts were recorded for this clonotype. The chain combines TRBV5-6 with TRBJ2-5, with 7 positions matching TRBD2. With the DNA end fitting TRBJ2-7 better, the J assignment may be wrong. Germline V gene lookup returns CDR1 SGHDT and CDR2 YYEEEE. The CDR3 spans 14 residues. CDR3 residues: CASAPGAGDREQYF. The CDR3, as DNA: TGTGCCAGCGCCCCGGGCGCGGGAGACCGCGAGCAGTACTTC.

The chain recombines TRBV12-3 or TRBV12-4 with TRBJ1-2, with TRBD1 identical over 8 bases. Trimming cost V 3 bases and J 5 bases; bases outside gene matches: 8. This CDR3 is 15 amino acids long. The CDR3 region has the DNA TGTGCCAGCAGTTTCGTTGGGACAGGAGAATATGGCTACACCTTC. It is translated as CASSFVGTGEYGYTF.

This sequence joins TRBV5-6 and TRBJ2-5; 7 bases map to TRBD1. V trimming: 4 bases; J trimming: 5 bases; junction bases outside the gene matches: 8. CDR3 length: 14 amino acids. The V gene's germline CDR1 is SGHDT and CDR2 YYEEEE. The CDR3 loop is CASSVQGVFETQYF. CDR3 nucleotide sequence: TGTGCCAGCAGCGTGCAGGGGGTGTTCGAGACCCAGTACTTC.

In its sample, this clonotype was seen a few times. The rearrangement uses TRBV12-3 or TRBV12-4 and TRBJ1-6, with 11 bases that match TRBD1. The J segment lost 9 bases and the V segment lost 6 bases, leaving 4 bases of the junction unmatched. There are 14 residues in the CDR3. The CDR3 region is CASSSGTGGSPLHF. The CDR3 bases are TGTGCCAGCAGCTCCGGGACAGGGGGTTCACCCCTCCACTTT.

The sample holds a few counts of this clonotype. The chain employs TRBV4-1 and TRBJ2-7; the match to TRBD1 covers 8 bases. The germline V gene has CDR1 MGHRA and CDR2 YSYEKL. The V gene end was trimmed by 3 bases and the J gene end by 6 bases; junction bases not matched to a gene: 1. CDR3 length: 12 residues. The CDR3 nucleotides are TGCGCCAGCAGCCAGGGGACAGGCGAGCAGTACTTC. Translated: CASSQGTGEQYF.

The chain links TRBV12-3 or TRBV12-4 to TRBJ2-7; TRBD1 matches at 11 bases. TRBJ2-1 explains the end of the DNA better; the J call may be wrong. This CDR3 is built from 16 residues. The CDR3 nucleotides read TGTGCCAGCAGTTTAAGAGGGACAGGGGGTACCTACGAGCAGTTCTTC. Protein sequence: CASSLRGTGGTYEQFF.

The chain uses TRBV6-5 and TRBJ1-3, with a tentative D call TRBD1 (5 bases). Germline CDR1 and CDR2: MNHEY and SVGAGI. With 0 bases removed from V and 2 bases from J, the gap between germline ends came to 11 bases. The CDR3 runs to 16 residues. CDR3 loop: CASSYSVGGPGNTIYF. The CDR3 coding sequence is TGTGCCAGCAGTTACTCGGTGGGGGGACCTGGAAACACCATATATTTT.

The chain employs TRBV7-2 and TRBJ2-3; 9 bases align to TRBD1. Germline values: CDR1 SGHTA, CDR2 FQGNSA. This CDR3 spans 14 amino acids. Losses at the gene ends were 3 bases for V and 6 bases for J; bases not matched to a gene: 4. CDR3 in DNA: TGTGCCAGCAGCTTCGCGGGACAGGGCGATACGCAGTATTTT. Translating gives CASSFAGQGDTQYF.

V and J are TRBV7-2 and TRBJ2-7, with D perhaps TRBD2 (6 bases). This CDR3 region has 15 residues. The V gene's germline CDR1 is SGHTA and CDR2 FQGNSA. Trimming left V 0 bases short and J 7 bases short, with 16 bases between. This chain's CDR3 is CASSLARDIDNEQYF. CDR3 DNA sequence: TGTGCCAGCAGCTTAGCGCGGGATATCGACAATGAGCAGTACTTC. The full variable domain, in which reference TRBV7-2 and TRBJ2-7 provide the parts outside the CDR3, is GAGVSQSPSNKVTEKGKDVELRCDPISGHTALYWYRQSLGQGLEFLIYFQGNSAPDKSGLPSDRFSAERTGGSVSTLTIQRTQQEDSAVYLCASSLARDIDNEQYFGPGTRLTVT.

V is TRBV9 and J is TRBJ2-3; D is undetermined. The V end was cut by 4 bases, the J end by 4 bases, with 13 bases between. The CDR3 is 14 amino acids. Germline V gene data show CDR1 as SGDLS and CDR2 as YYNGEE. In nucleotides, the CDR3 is TGTGCCAGCAGCCAACGCTATGCGGCAGATACGCAGTATTTT. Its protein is CASSQRYAADTQYF.

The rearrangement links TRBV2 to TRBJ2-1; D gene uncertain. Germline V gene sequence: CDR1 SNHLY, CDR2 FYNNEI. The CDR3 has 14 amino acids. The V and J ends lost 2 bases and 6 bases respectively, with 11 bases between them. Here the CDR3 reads CASSERAFSNEQFF. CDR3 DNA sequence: TGTGCCAGCAGTGAACGAGCTTTCTCCAATGAGCAGTTCTTC.

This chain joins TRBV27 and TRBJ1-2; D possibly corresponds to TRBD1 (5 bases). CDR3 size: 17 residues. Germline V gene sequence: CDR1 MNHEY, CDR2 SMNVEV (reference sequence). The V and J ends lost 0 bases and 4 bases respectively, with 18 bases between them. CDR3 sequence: CASSLSFGEGRLYGYTF. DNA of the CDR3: TGTGCCAGCAGTTTATCTTTCGGGGAGGGACGCCTCTATGGCTACACCTTC.

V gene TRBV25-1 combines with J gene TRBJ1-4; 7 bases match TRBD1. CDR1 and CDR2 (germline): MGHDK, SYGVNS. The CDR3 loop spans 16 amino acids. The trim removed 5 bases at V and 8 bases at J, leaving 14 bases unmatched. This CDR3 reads CASSKTRTGHREKLFF. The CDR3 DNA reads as TGTGCCAGCAGTAAAACTAGGACAGGCCATAGGGAAAAACTGTTTTTT.

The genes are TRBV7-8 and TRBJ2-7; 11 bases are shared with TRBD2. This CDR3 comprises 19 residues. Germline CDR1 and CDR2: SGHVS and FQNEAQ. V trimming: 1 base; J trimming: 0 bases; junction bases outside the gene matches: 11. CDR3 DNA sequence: TGTGCCAGCAGCTTAGGGGCGGCTAGCGGGAGGATCGTCTCCTACGAGCAGTACTTC. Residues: CASSLGAASGRIVSYEQYF.

The CDR3: CSVVVFGQGADEQYF. The CDR3 coding sequence is TGCAGCGTTGTTGTTTTCGGACAGGGGGCCGACGAGCAGTACTTC. The V call is TRBV29-1, the J call TRBJ2-5, with 11 bases lining up with TRBD1. Judging by the DNA end, TRBJ2-7 fits better; the J call may be wrong. CDR3 length: 15 residues. CDR1 is SQVTM and CDR2 is ANQGSEA in the germline V gene.

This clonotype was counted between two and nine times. CDR3 DNA sequence: TGTGCCAGCAGCGTAGCTCCCGGGGCTGGAGGCGAGACCCAGTACTTC. Translated: CASSVAPGAGGETQYF. V is TRBV9 and J is TRBJ2-4, with D perhaps being TRBD1 or TRBD2 (5 bases each). The last part of the DNA fits TRBJ2-5 better; the J call may be wrong. The CDR3 has 16 amino acids. CDR1 and CDR2 from the germline V gene are SGDLS and YYNGEE.

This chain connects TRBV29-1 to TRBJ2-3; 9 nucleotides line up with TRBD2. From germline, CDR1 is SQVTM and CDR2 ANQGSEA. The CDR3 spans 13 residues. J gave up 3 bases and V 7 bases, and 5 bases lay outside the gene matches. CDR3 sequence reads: CSALAGWTDTQYF. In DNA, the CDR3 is TGCAGCGCTCTAGCGGGATGGACAGATACGCAGTATTTT.

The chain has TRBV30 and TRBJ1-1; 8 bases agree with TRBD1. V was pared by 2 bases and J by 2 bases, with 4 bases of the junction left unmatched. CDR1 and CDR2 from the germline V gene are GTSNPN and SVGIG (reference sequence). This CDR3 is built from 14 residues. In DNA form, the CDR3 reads TGTGCCTGGAGTCCCGGACAGGGAAACACTGAAGCTTTCTTT. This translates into CAWSPGQGNTEAFF.

The CDR3: CASSYSRSGTGELFF. DNA for the CDR3: TGTGCCAGCAGTTACTCGCGGTCGGGCACCGGGGAGCTGTTTTTT. The rearrangement joins TRBV6-2 or TRBV6-3 to TRBJ2-2; D unclear. Germline V gene data show CDR1 as MNHEY and CDR2 as SVGEGT. This CDR3 comprises 15 residues. The ends were cut back, 0 bases at V and 4 bases at J, with 9 bases in the middle.